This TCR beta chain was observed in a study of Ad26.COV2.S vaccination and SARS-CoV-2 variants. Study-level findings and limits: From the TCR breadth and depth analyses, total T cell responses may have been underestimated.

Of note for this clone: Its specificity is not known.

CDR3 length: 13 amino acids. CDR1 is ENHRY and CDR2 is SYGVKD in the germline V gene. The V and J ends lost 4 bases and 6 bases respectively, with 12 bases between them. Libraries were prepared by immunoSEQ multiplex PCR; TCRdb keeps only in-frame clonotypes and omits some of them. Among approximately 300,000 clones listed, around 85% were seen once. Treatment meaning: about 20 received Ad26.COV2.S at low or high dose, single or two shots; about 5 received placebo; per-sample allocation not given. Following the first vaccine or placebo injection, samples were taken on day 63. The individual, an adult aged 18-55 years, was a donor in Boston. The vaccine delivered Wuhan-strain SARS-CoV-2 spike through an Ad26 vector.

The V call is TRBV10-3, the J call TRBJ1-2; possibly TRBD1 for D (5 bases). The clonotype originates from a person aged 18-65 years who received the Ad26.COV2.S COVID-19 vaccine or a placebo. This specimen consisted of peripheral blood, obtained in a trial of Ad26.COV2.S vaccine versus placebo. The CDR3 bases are TGTGCCATCAGTGGCCAGGGATTTGATGGCTACACCTTC. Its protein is CAISGQGFDGYTF.